The clone carrying this T cell receptor beta chain appeared a few times. Its antigen remains unknown. This record comes from a study of OX40 agonist ivuxolimab in advanced cancers. Overall study context: The patients received ivuxolimab by intravenous route every 2 weeks at 0.01 to 10 mg/kg.

Clones were sequenced by immunoSEQ multiplex PCR, and TCRdb holds only the in-frame ones, with some missing. The table records around 100,000 clones, 90% to 97% of them present only once. This CDR3 comprises 13 residues. The germline gives CDR1 SEHNR, CDR2 FQNEAQ (reference sequence). V lost 4 bases, J lost 12 bases, and 8 bases stayed unmatched. Study-level findings and limits: Determination of antigen specificity was not performed for the expanded peripheral T cells.

The input for sequencing was CD4+ or CD8+ T cells sorted from blood, taken in a trial of the OX40 agonist ivuxolimab. The gene calls are TRBV7-9 and TRBJ1-4; 7 positions agree with TRBD1. This TCR came from an adult with an advanced solid tumor such as melanoma, head and neck, liver or kidney cancer. The CDR3 loop is CASSSPGQKELFF. For the CDR3, the DNA is TGTGCCAGCAGCTCGCCGGGACAGAAGGAACTGTTTTTT.